This T cell receptor beta chain is from a study of T-cell reconstitution after alpha-beta-depleted transplantation in children. Unique molecular identifiers tagged the TCRbeta library. Each CDR3 protein gets one entry after TCRdb re-called the PCR reads with MiXCR. Here the sample spans around 270,000 distinct CDR3 sequences, over 9.5% being singletons. The CDR3 totals 14 residues. The V gene's germline CDR1 is SGHRS and CDR2 YFSETQ. The V end lost 0 bases, the J end lost 4 bases, and 10 bases lay between the germline ends. Regarding this clonotype: Possible read error: a much larger clone is one base away.

The sequencing used PBMCs, collected before TCRalphabeta/CD19-depleted stem cell transplant. This TCR came from a boy younger than two with acute myeloid leukemia, due to receive a stem cell transplant. The chain is built from TRBV5-1 and TRBJ1-2; D is perhaps TRBD1 (5 bases). CDR3 DNA sequence: TGCGCCAGCAGCTTGGGACGGGGGTTCTATGGCTACACCTTC. As protein: CASSLGRGFYGYTF.